Below, one T cell receptor (beta chain) is given with its context. Its antigen is still unknown. The junction departs from germline at one end; a sequencing error may be responsible. The Oncomine TCR Beta short-read assay was applied to DNA of cultured CD4+ T cells. Via MiXCR, TCRdb re-called the PCR reads, giving one row per CDR3 protein. The sample has some 12,000 distinct CDR3 sequences; almost 55% are singletons. This record comes from a study of vaccination and CD4 T cells after COVID-19. Overall study: SARS-CoV-2, HCoV-NL63, HCoV-OC43 and HCoV-229E supplied the overlapping spike peptides used to stimulate cells. Cultures serving as controls received a peptide pool (CEFX or HIV-1 Nef) or no peptide.

The treatment: roughly 11-day PBMC culture with coronavirus spike peptide pools or control peptides (ViraFEST assay). The ViraFEST method relied on peptide pools to expand antigen-specific T cells, followed by TCR sequencing. Germline V lookup: CDR1 SGHTA, CDR2 FQGNSA. CDR3 length: 13 residues. The chain links TRBV7-2 to TRBJ1-5; the match to TRBD1 covers 7 bases. The sequencing here drew on cultured CD4+ T cells from blood, taken after SARS-CoV-2 vaccination. This receptor was identified in a human donor with COVID-19. The CDR3 nucleotides read TGTGCTAGCAGCCCAAACAGGGGTCAGCCCCAGCATTTT. This translates into CASSPNRGQPQHF. The full variable domain, rest sourced from reference TRBV7-2 and TRBJ1-5, is GAGVSQSPSNKVTEKGKDVELRCDPISGHTALYWYRQSLGQGLEFLIYFQGNSAPDKSGLPSDRFSAERTGGSVSTLTIQRTQQEDSAVYLCASSPNRGQPQHFGDGTRLSIL.